The present T cell receptor beta chain was sequenced within a study of blood T cell repertoires in COVID-19. Study at large: Sample material is recorded as cDNA or gDNA derived from T cells, B-cell-depleted T cells, or PBMCs.

J lost 5 bases, V lost 6 bases, and 4 bases had no gene match. The CDR3 sequence is 13 residues long. TCRdb keeps only in-frame clones here, not all; method: immunoSEQ multiplex PCR. The sample has about 190,000 clones; around 80% are singletons. This clone was seen once. The chain employs TRBV12-3 or TRBV12-4 and TRBJ2-1; 7 nucleotides agree with TRBD1. The receptor's source is a human donor in a cohort sampled during active COVID-19. The sequenced sample consisted of peripheral blood. The CDR3 is CASSTDRDNEQFF. The CDR3 bases are TGTGCCAGCAGCACCGACAGGGACAATGAGCAGTTCTTC.